The 32 T cell receptor beta chains reported below all come from one sample, sequenced in a study of blood T cell repertoires in COVID-19. Sequenced by immunoSEQ multiplex PCR; TCRdb stores in-frame clones only, minus some. The sample includes approximately 94,000 clones, less than 90% seen only once; the top ten take approximately 7%. Sequences were obtained from peripheral blood. The receptor set was obtained from a man aged 25 to 45 in a cohort sampled during active COVID-19.

This clone was seen a single time. The rearrangement uses TRBV5-1 and TRBJ2-7; perhaps TRBD1 as D (5 bases). CDR1 is SGHRS and CDR2 is YFSETQ in the germline V gene. V was trimmed by 3 bases and J by 1 base, leaving 8 bases between them. CDR3 size: 13 residues. CDR3 in DNA: TGCGCCAGCAGCTACACAGGTTCCTACGAGCAGTACTTC. Its translation: CASSYTGSYEQYF.

The chain is built from TRBV19 and TRBJ2-7; D is perhaps TRBD2 (7 bases). Germline assignment: CDR1 LNHDA and CDR2 SQIVND (reference sequence). This CDR3 has 14 amino acids. V was clipped by 2 bases and J by 7 bases, with 15 bases between them. CDR3 sequence reads: CASSIRGGPGEQYF. The CDR3 DNA reads as TGTGCCAGTAGTATAAGGGGGGGGCCGGGGGAGCAGTACTTC. Complete variable domain (other parts from reference TRBV19 and TRBJ2-7): DGGITQSPKYLFRKEGQNVTLSCEQNLNHDAMYWYRQDPGQGLRLIYYSQIVNDFQKGDIAEGYSVSREKKESFPLTVTSAQKNPTAFYLCASSIRGGPGEQYFGPGTRLTVT.

This chain links TRBV19 with TRBJ2-4, with a tentative D call TRBD2 (6 bases). Trimming pared 5 bases from V and 9 bases from J, leaving 14 bases between. Germline CDR1 reads LNHDA; CDR2 reads SQIVND (reference sequence). This CDR3 region has 13 residues. In nucleotides, the CDR3 is TGTGCCAGTAGTGATACGACTAGAGGCATTCAGTACTTC. This encodes CASSDTTRGIQYF.

V and J are TRBV4-1 and TRBJ1-5, with D unresolved. Per germline, CDR1 MGHRA and CDR2 YSYEKL. This CDR3 has 15 amino acids. V lost 4 bases and J lost 3, with 13 bases in between. CDR3 amino acids: CASSPREVTNQPQHF. Here the CDR3 DNA reads TGCGCCAGCAGCCCCCGTGAGGTTACCAATCAGCCCCAGCATTTT.

The chain has TRBV10-3 and TRBJ2-3; a weak D match, TRBD1 (5 bases). Germline lookup yields CDR1 ENHRY and CDR2 SYGVKD. V lost 5 bases to trimming and J lost 2 bases, with 14 bases between them. The CDR3 sequence is 15 residues long. CDR3 protein: CAISKGREYTDTQYF. In nucleotides, the CDR3 is TGTGCCATCAGTAAGGGCAGGGAATACACAGATACGCAGTATTTT.

This chain joins TRBV27 and TRBJ1-2; TRBD1 matches 7 bases. CDR1 and CDR2 from the germline V gene are MNHEY and SMNVEV (reference sequence). The V segment lost 6 bases and the J segment 7 bases; nucleotides outside the gene matches: 8. CDR3 size: 13 residues. CDR3 in amino acids: CASRARTGGGYTF. As DNA, the CDR3 is TGTGCCAGCAGGGCTCGGACAGGTGGTGGCTACACCTTC.

This chain joins TRBV7-8 and TRBJ1-1; D call uncertain. CDR3 size: 14 residues. Germline lookup yields CDR1 SGHVS and CDR2 FQNEAQ. V was pared by 5 bases and J by 3 bases, with 13 bases between. The CDR3 bases are TGTGCCAGCAGCCCGAGGGCCACGGACACTGAAGCTTTCTTT. This codes for CASSPRATDTEAFF.

The chain combines TRBV7-2 with TRBJ2-3; TRBD2 agrees at 7 bases. The J segment lost 8 bases and the V segment lost 5 bases, leaving 13 bases of the junction unmatched. The germline gives CDR1 SGHTA, CDR2 FQGNSA. This CDR3 contains 15 residues. The CDR3: CASSAQSGREGTQYF. The CDR3 bases are TGTGCCAGCAGCGCGCAGTCGGGGAGGGAGGGTACGCAGTATTTT.

The chain has TRBV28 and TRBJ1-1, with D tentatively TRBD1 (5 bases). V shed 3 bases and J shed 4 bases, with 18 bases lying between them. CDR3 size: 16 residues. CDR1 is MDHEN and CDR2 is SYDVKM in the germline V gene. The CDR3 loop reads CASSLPRALESTEAFF. The CDR3 DNA is TGTGCCAGCAGTTTGCCCAGGGCTTTGGAGAGCACTGAAGCTTTCTTT.

This chain connects TRBV7-9 to TRBJ2-5; D is unresolved. Trimming shortened V by 1 base and J by 2 bases, and 5 bases separated the two germline ends. Per germline, CDR1 SEHNR and CDR2 FQNEAQ (reference sequence). There are 13 residues in the CDR3. The CDR3 nucleotides are TGTGCCAGCAGCTTAGTAACTCAAGAGACCCAGTACTTC. As protein: CASSLVTQETQYF.

The chain has TRBV5-6 and TRBJ1-2, with a tentative D call TRBD1 (5 bases). Germline CDR1 and CDR2: SGHDT and YYEEEE. The CDR3 extends over 13 amino acids. Trimming stripped 6 bases from V and 4 bases from J, with 13 bases between. CDR3 coding DNA: TGTGCCAGCACCCGCCGGGGGAGCTATGGCTACACCTTC. Translated, it gives CASTRRGSYGYTF.

The V and J genes are TRBV11-3 and TRBJ1-2; D possibly corresponds to TRBD1 (5 bases). The CDR3 spans 16 residues. Germline CDR1 SGHNT, CDR2 YENEEA. The V and J ends lost 5 bases and 5 bases respectively, with 21 bases between them. As DNA, the CDR3 is TGTGCCAGCAGCCCCCCAGGGCAGGCGTCCCTTTATGGCTACACCTTC. Encoded protein: CASSPPGQASLYGYTF.

V gene TRBV6-1 combines with J gene TRBJ1-4; D uncertain. The V and J ends lost 2 bases and 6 bases respectively, with 13 bases between them. From germline, CDR1 is MNHNS and CDR2 SASEGT. The CDR3 consists of 15 residues. The CDR3 protein is CASSESSAADEKLFF. The DNA for the CDR3 is TGTGCCAGCAGTGAATCGTCGGCTGCGGATGAAAAACTGTTTTTT.

The rearrangement links TRBV3-1 (or the pseudogene TRBV3-2) to TRBJ2-1; 10 bases line up with TRBD2. Trimming at V came to 1 base and at J to 0 bases, leaving 6 bases not matched to a gene. The CDR3 covers 18 residues. Germline CDR1 is LGHDT and CDR2 is YNNKEL (reference sequence). The CDR3 DNA follows: TGTGCCAGCAGCCAAGGTCTAGCGGGGGCCTCCTCCTACAATGAGCAGTTCTTC. Translation: CASSQGLAGASSYNEQFF.

The V gene is TRBV5-1, the J gene TRBJ2-3, with D possibly being TRBD1 (6 bases). The CDR3 totals 15 residues. The germline gives CDR1 SGHRS, CDR2 YFSETQ. Trimming shortened V by 4 bases and J by 0 bases, and 12 bases separated the two germline ends. CDR3 bases: TGCGCCAGCAGCCTAGACAGGACTAGCACAGATACGCAGTATTTT. It yields the protein CASSLDRTSTDTQYF.

The rearrangement links TRBV18 to TRBJ1-2; the D is unclear. V was cut by 3 bases and J by 4 bases, with 9 bases left in between. This CDR3 has 13 residues. Germline values: CDR1 KGHSH, CDR2 LQKENI. The CDR3 nucleotides are TGTGCCAGCTCACCGAACCTAATCTATGGCTACACCTTC. It is translated as CASSPNLIYGYTF.

The chain recombines TRBV6-1 with TRBJ2-2, with unresolved D. V dropped 3 bases and J dropped 7 bases, with 15 bases sitting between them. The CDR3 sequence is 15 residues long. Per germline, CDR1 MNHNS and CDR2 SASEGT. The DNA of the CDR3 is TGTGCCAGCAGTGACAAATTCATTGAGAGCGGGGAGCTGTTTTTT. The encoded protein is CASSDKFIESGELFF.

V usage is TRBV25-1 and J usage is TRBJ1-2, with 9 bases fitting TRBD1. CDR3 length equals 15 residues. J lost 8 bases, V lost 2 bases, and 9 bases had no gene match. Germline V gene lookup returns CDR1 MGHDK and CDR2 SYGVNS. CDR3 bases: TGTGCCAGCAGTGAAGAAGCCACAGGGGGCAAGGGCTACACCTTC. Amino acid sequence: CASSEEATGGKGYTF.

The chain links TRBV7-2 to TRBJ2-7; 10 bases agree with TRBD2. V shed 3 bases, J shed 3 bases, and the junction held 8 bases outside the gene matches. The CDR3 has 16 residues. Per germline, CDR1 SGHTA and CDR2 FQGNSA. CDR3 DNA sequence: TGTGCCAGCAGCTTCGACCTAGCGGGGGCCCTCTACGAGCAGTACTTC. Encoded protein: CASSFDLAGALYEQYF.

This chain uses TRBV5-5 with TRBJ2-2, with D tentatively TRBD1 (6 bases). The CDR3 loop spans 15 amino acids. Germline values: CDR1 SGHKS, CDR2 YYEKEE (reference sequence). The V end lost 2 bases, the J end lost 0 bases, and 8 bases lay between the germline ends. Written as DNA, the CDR3 is TGTGCCAGCAGCTTTCGGACAGCGAACACCGGGGAGCTGTTTTTT. This translates into CASSFRTANTGELFF.

This chain uses TRBV5-5 with TRBJ2-7, with 8 nucleotides matching TRBD1. Germline trimming cut 5 bases from V and 6 bases from J; bases unmatched to any gene: 7. Per the germline V gene, CDR1 is SGHKS and CDR2 is YYEKEE (reference sequence). This CDR3 spans 13 amino acids. DNA of the CDR3: TGTGCCAGCAGTCGACAGGGGTTCGGCGAGCAGTACTTC. Translation gives CASSRQGFGEQYF.

The chain's CDR3 is CASSFGQGAVTEAFF. The CDR3 nucleotides read TGTGCCAGCAGTTTTGGACAGGGGGCAGTCACTGAAGCTTTCTTT. This sequence joins TRBV6-5 and TRBJ1-1; 11 bases fit TRBD1. The CDR3 spans 15 residues. V dropped 4 bases and J dropped 4; count of bases not matched to a gene: 5. Germline CDR1 MNHEY, CDR2 SVGAGI.

CDR3 bases: TGTGCCAGCAGCTCCGGGTTAAACACCGGGGAGCTGTTTTTT. As protein: CASSSGLNTGELFF. V usage is TRBV11-3 and J usage is TRBJ2-2; D ambiguous. The CDR3 is made up of 14 amino acids. Deletions cut 4 bases from V and 2 bases from J, with 8 bases between. Per the germline V gene, CDR1 is SGHNT and CDR2 is YENEEA.

The chain combines TRBV29-1 with TRBJ1-4, with no clear D. The CDR3 is 12 residues long. Deletions cut 7 bases from V and 5 bases from J, with 11 bases between. CDR1 is SQVTM and CDR2 is ANQGSEA in the germline V gene. The CDR3 bases are TGCAGCGGTGGTCGGGTGAATGAAAAACTGTTTTTT. Translation gives CSGGRVNEKLFF.

This chain links TRBV4-2 with TRBJ2-7; possible D gene TRBD1, 5 bases. The CDR3 has 14 amino acids. Germline CDR1 LGHNA, CDR2 YNFKEQ. V was pared by 0 bases and J by 1 base, with 7 bases between. The CDR3 nucleotides read TGTGCCAGCAGCCAAGATCCAGGGTCCTACGAGCAGTACTTC. Translated: CASSQDPGSYEQYF.

V gene TRBV5-4 combines with J gene TRBJ2-3; no firm D call. Germline assignment: CDR1 SGHNT and CDR2 YYREEE (reference sequence). The length of the CDR3 is 13 residues. With 1 base removed from V and 4 bases from J, the gap between germline ends came to 7 bases. The CDR3, as DNA: TGTGCCAGCAGCTTGCTAGTGTCAGATACGCAGTATTTT. As protein: CASSLLVSDTQYF.

The genes are TRBV18 and TRBJ1-1, with D uncertain. The CDR3 runs to 14 residues. V was shortened by 3 bases and J by 1 base, with 9 bases between the two germline ends. CDR1 and CDR2 (germline): KGHSH, LQKENI. CDR3 DNA sequence: TGTGCCAGCTCACCTTATACTACGAACACTGAAGCTTTCTTT. It translates to CASSPYTTNTEAFF.

The chain has TRBV5-1 and TRBJ2-1, with 7 bases identical to TRBD1. The CDR3 runs 15 residues. Trimming cost V 4 bases and J 8 bases; bases outside gene matches: 12. Looked up from germline, CDR1 is SGHRS and CDR2 is YFSETQ. In DNA, the CDR3 is TGCGCCAGCAGCCCCGCAAGACAGGGTACCGATGAGCAGTTCTTC. Translated: CASSPARQGTDEQFF. Full variable domain (remainder filled in from reference TRBV5-1 and TRBJ2-1): KAGVTQTPRYLIKTRGQQVTLSCSPISGHRSVSWYQQTPGQGLQFLFEYFSETQRNKGNFPGRFSGRQFSNSRSEMNVSTLELGDSALYLCASSPARQGTDEQFFGPGTRLTVL.

This chain links TRBV7-6 with TRBJ2-7, with TRBD1 identical over 7 bases. There are 15 residues in the CDR3. Germline assignment: CDR1 SGHVS and CDR2 FNYEAQ. V was clipped by 2 bases and J by 3 bases; unmatched bases: 7. The CDR3 coding sequence is TGTGCCAGCAGCTTATCGGGCAGGGGGAACTACGAGCAGTACTTC. Translating gives CASSLSGRGNYEQYF.

In its sample, this clone is medium-sized. V gene TRBV5-6 combines with J gene TRBJ1-6, with 7 bases that match TRBD1. This CDR3 is built from 15 residues. J gave up 6 bases and V 0 bases, and 3 bases lay outside the gene matches. CDR1 is SGHDT, CDR2 YYEEEE, per germline. The CDR3 sequence is CASSLGDSPNSPLHF. CDR3 DNA: TGTGCCAGCAGCTTGGGGGACAGCCCTAATTCACCCCTCCACTTT.

This chain connects TRBV24-1 to TRBJ1-2, with 10 bases that match TRBD1. Germline CDR1 KGHDR, CDR2 SFDVKD. The CDR3 has 15 amino acids. Trimming took 3 bases from V and 7 from J; bases not matched to a gene: 7. CDR3 nucleotides: TGTGCCACCAGTGATACGCCGGGACAGGGGACTGGCTACACCTTC. Encoded protein: CATSDTPGQGTGYTF.

The J gene is TRBJ2-7, the V gene TRBV6-5; 8 nucleotides match TRBD2. Germline CDR1 reads MNHEY; CDR2 reads SVGAGI. The CDR3 runs to 13 residues. The V and J ends lost 7 bases and 3 bases, in that order; junction bases with no gene match: 5. In nucleotides, the CDR3 is TGTGCCAGCACTCGAGGGACTAGCTACGAGCAGTACTTC. Its protein product is CASTRGTSYEQYF.